This passage covers 15 T cell receptor beta chains from one sample sequenced in a study of T cell changes during pregnancy in multiple sclerosis. Some clones are missing from TCRdb's copy, which holds only in-frame ones; the method was immunoSEQ multiplex PCR. The sample lists around 110,000 clones, less than 95% seen once, with roughly 1.5% in the top ten. This sample comprised peripheral blood, obtained before pregnancy. These receptors were taken from a female donor with multiple sclerosis, enrolled in a pregnancy study.

The chain combines TRBV4-2 with TRBJ2-1; 10 bases map to TRBD2. This CDR3 contains 17 residues. The V and J ends lost 0 bases and 6 bases, in that order; junction bases with no gene match: 8. From germline, CDR1 is LGHNA and CDR2 YNFKEQ. CDR3 sequence (DNA): TGTGCCAGCAGCCAAGATGTCCTAGCGGGAGATTCCAATGAGCAGTTCTTC. Protein product: CASSQDVLAGDSNEQFF.

The gene calls are TRBV28 and TRBJ1-1; D is undetermined. The germline V gene encodes CDR1 MDHEN and CDR2 SYDVKM. The CDR3 covers 14 residues. Trimming took off 4 bases at V and 1 base at J, with 10 bases between the two ends. DNA of the CDR3: TGTGCCAGCAGTTACCCAAACTCGAACACTGAAGCTTTCTTT. It is translated as CASSYPNSNTEAFF.

Only one count was recorded for this clone. The chain couples TRBV11-3 to TRBJ1-3; D ambiguous. The germline V gene encodes CDR1 SGHNT and CDR2 YENEEA. V lost 4 bases and J 0 bases, leaving 10 bases between the germline ends. The CDR3 contains 15 residues. The CDR3 DNA reads as TGTGCCAGCAGCTCCAGTTTTCCCTCTGGAAACACCATATATTTT. Amino acids: CASSSSFPSGNTIYF.

The chain combines TRBV7-2 with TRBJ2-7; 9 bases fit TRBD1. V trimming: 4 bases; J trimming: 7 bases; junction bases outside the gene matches: 5. This CDR3 comprises 13 residues. Germline CDR1 is SGHTA and CDR2 is FQGNSA. This CDR3 reads CASSWGTGREQYF. In DNA, the CDR3 is TGTGCCAGCAGCTGGGGGACAGGGCGAGAGCAGTACTTC.

The chain links TRBV5-1 to TRBJ1-2; tentatively, D is TRBD1 (6 bases). The CDR3 sequence is 12 residues long. Trimming took 6 bases from V and 4 from J, leaving 10 bases between them. Germline lookup yields CDR1 SGHRS and CDR2 YFSETQ. CDR3 nucleotides: TGCGCCAGCAACGAACAGGGCTATGGCTACACCTTC. This encodes CASNEQGYGYTF.

The chain employs TRBV4-3 and TRBJ2-2, with 10 bases aligning to TRBD1. Germline CDR1 is LGHNA and CDR2 is YSLEER. The V and J ends lost 4 bases and 4 bases, in that order; junction bases with no gene match: 6. The CDR3 consists of 16 residues. The CDR3 reads CASSPTGGSSTGELFF. In DNA, the CDR3 is TGCGCCAGCAGCCCGACAGGGGGCTCCAGCACCGGGGAGCTGTTTTTT.

The chain joins TRBV6-6 to TRBJ2-5; 7 bases are shared with TRBD2. The V segment lost 0 bases and the J segment 5 bases; nucleotides outside the gene matches: 9. Germline CDR1 reads MNHNY; CDR2 reads SVGAGI (reference sequence). The CDR3 length is 16 residues. The CDR3 DNA reads TGTGCCAGCAGTTACTCTCCAGCGGGGTGGGGGGAGACCCAGTACTTC. This translates into CASSYSPAGWGETQYF.

The rearrangement links TRBV20-1 to TRBJ1-2; D ambiguous. V dropped 5 bases and J dropped 5 bases, with 6 bases sitting between them. The CDR3 covers 10 residues. The V gene's germline CDR1 is DFQATT and CDR2 SNEGSKA (reference sequence). The CDR3 DNA reads TGCAGTGCTTCGTCGTATGGCTACACCTTC. Translated, it gives CSASSYGYTF.

This clone was seen more than once but under ten times. V usage is TRBV18 and J usage is TRBJ1-1; no definite D call. This CDR3 has 16 residues. V was trimmed by 5 bases and J by 1 base, leaving 17 bases between them. Germline V gene data show CDR1 as KGHSH and CDR2 as LQKENI. CDR3 DNA: TGTGCCAGCTCAACTACGAGAAGTCCCGCGAACACTGAAGCTTTCTTT. Translated: CASSTTRSPANTEAFF.

CDR3 residues: CASMGLAASYNEQFF. CDR3 nucleotide sequence: TGTGCCAGCATGGGACTAGCCGCCTCCTACAATGAGCAGTTCTTC. This chain links TRBV27 with TRBJ2-1; 9 bases align to TRBD2. The germline V gene encodes CDR1 MNHEY and CDR2 SMNVEV (reference sequence). The CDR3 runs 15 residues. The V segment lost 7 bases and the J segment 0 bases; nucleotides outside the gene matches: 4.

The CDR3 DNA reads as TGCGCCAGCAGAAGCCAACAGGGTAGGGTCCGAGTTGATGAGCAGTTCTTC. Encoded protein: CASRSQQGRVRVDEQFF. V gene TRBV10-2 combines with J gene TRBJ2-1, with a possible D match to TRBD1 (6 bases). Trimming removed 6 bases from V and 8 bases from J, with 26 bases in between. Germline V gives CDR1 WSHSY, CDR2 SAAADI. This CDR3 comprises 17 residues.

The gene calls are TRBV4-2 and TRBJ2-1; 7 bases are shared with TRBD2. The CDR3 has 16 amino acids. Germline CDR1 reads LGHNA; CDR2 reads YNFKEQ. V was pared by 1 base and J by 7 bases, with 10 bases of the junction left unmatched. CDR3: CASSQVWRDYDNEQFF. Here the CDR3 DNA reads TGTGCCAGCAGCCAAGTGTGGCGGGACTATGATAATGAGCAGTTCTTC.

The chain combines TRBV29-1 with TRBJ1-1; D is perhaps TRBD1 (5 bases). The CDR3 runs 15 residues. Trimming removed 5 bases from V and 0 bases from J, with 16 bases in between. CDR1 is SQVTM and CDR2 is ANQGSEA in the germline V gene. CDR3: CSVRGGAGVNTEAFF. In nucleotides, the CDR3 is TGCAGCGTTCGCGGAGGGGCGGGGGTGAACACTGAAGCTTTCTTT.

This rearrangement joins TRBV11-2 to TRBJ1-2, with D unresolved. V was shortened by 5 bases and J by 3 bases, with 10 bases between the two germline ends. In germline, CDR1 is SGHAT, CDR2 FQNNGV. This CDR3 contains 13 residues. The DNA of the CDR3 is TGTGCCAGCAGCCTCGGCACAGACTATGGCTACACCTTC. Amino acids: CASSLGTDYGYTF. Full variable domain (missing parts from reference TRBV11-2 and TRBJ1-2): EAGVAQSPRYKIIEKRQSVAFWCNPISGHATLYWYQQILGQGPKLLIQFQNNGVVDDSQLPKDRFSAERLKGVDSTLKIQPAKLEDSAVYLCASSLGTDYGYTFGSGTRLTVV.

The genes are TRBV23-1 and TRBJ2-4; no definite D call. TRBV23-1 is designated an ORF whose function remains uncertain. The CDR3 loop spans 15 amino acids. Trimming left V 6 bases short and J 0 bases short, with 12 bases between. CDR3 nucleotides: TGCGCCAGCAGCCAAGCGAGAGTAGCCAAAAACATTCAGTACTTC. Translated, it gives CASSQARVAKNIQYF.